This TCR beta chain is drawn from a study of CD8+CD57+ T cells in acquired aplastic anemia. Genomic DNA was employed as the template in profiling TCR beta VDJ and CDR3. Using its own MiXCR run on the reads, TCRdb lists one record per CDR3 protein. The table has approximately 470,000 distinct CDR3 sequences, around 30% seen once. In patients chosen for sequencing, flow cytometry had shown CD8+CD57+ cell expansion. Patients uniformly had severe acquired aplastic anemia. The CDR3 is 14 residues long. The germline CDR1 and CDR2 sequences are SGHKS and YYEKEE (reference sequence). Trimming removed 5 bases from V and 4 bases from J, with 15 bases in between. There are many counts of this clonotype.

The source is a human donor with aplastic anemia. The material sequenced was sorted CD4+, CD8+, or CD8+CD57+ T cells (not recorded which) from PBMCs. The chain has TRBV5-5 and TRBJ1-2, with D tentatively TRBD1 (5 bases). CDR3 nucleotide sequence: TGTGCCAGCAGACCAGCGGCAGGGATCTATGGCTACACCTTC. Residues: CASRPAAGIYGYTF.